This note documents a single T cell receptor beta chain sequence. The sample is drawn from a study of blood T cell repertoires in COVID-19. Study-level background: In each case, the material was cDNA or gDNA derived from T cells, B-cell-depleted T cells, or PBMCs.

Produced via immunoSEQ multiplex PCR; TCRdb's table is partial and in-frame only. This sample has fewer than 300,000 clones; around 90% occur once, and the top ten carry roughly 0.8%. CDR1 is SGHRS, CDR2 YFSETQ, per germline. Trimming removed 4 bases at V and 5 bases at J, with 8 bases between. The CDR3 loop spans 12 amino acids. Specimen: peripheral blood. The chain is built from TRBV5-1 and TRBJ2-3; D remains unclear. The receptor was isolated from a woman under 40 with acute or convalescent COVID-19. In nucleotides, the CDR3 is TGCGCCAGCAGCACAACCCTAGATACGCAGTATTTT. This gives the protein CASSTTLDTQYF.